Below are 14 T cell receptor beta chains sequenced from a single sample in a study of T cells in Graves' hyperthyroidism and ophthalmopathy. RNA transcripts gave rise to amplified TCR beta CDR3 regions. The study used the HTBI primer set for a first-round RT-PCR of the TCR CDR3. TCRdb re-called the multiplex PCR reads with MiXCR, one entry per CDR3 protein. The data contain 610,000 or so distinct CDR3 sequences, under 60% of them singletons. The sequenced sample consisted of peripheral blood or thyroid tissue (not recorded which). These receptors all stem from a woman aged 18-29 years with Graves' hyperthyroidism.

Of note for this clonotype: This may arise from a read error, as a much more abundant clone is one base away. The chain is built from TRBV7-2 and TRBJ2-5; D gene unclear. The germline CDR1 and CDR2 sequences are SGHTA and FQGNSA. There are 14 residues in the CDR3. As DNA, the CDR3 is TGTGCCGGCAGCTTAGGGCTGGATAGGGAGACCCAGTACTTC. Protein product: CAGSLGLDRETQYF.

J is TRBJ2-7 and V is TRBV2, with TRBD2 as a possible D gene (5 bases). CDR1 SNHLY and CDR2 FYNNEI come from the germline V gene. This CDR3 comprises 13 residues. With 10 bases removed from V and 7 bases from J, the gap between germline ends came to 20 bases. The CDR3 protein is CANPGRAVREQYF. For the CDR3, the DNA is TGTGCCAACCCTGGGCGGGCGGTCAGAGAGCAGTACTTC.

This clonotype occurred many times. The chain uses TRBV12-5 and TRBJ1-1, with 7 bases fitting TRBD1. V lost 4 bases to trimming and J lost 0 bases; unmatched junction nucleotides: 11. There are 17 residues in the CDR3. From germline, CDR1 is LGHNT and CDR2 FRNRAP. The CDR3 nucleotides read TGTGCTAGTGGTTCGTCACTGACAGGGATTCTGAACACTGAAGCTTTCTTT. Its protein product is CASGSSLTGILNTEAFF.

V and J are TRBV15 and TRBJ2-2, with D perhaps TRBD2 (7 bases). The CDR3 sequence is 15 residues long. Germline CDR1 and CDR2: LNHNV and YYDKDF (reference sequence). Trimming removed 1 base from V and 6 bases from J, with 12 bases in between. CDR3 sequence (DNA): TGTGCCACCAGCAGAGGGGGGGGCAGGGCCGGGGAGCTGTTTTTT. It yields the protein CATSRGGGRAGELFF.

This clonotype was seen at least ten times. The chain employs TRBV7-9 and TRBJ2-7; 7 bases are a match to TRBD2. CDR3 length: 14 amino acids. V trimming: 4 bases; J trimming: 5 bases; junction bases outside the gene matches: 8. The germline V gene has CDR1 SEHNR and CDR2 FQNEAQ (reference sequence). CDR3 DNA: TGTGCCAGCAGCTCGCGGGCGGGAGCGAACGAGCAGTACTTC. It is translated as CASSSRAGANEQYF.

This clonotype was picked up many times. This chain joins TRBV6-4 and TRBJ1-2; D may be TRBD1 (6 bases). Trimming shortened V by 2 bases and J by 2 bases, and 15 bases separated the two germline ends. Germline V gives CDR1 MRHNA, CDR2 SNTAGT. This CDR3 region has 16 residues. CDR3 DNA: TGTGCCAGCAGTGACCCCCGGGGACAAACCAACTATGGCTACACCTTC. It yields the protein CASSDPRGQTNYGYTF.

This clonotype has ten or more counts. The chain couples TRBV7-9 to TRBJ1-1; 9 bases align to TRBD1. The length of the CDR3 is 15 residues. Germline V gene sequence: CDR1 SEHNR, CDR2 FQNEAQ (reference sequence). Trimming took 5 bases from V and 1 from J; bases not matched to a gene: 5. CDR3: CASSAGQGKNTEAFF. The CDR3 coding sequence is TGTGCCAGCAGCGCCGGACAGGGGAAGAACACTGAAGCTTTCTTT.

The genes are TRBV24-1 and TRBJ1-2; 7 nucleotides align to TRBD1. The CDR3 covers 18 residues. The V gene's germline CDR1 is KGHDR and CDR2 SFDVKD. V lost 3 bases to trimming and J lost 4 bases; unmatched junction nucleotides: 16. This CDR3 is CATSDPHHTEQGFYGYTF. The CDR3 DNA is TGTGCCACCAGTGATCCGCACCACACTGAACAGGGGTTCTATGGCTACACCTTC.

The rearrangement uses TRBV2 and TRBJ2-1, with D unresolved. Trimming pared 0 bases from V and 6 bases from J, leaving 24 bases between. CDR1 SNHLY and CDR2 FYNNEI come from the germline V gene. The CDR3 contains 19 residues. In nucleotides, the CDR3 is TGTGCCAGCAGTGAAGCGCTTCTTGGGATACTGGGGAAACTCAATGAGCAGTTCTTC. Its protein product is CASSEALLGILGKLNEQFF.

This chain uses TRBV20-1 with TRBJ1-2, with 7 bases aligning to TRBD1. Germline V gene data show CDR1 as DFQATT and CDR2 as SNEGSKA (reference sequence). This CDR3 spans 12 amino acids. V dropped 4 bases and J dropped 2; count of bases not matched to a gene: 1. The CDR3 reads CSATQGNYGYTF. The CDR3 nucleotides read TGCAGTGCTACACAGGGGAACTATGGCTACACCTTC.

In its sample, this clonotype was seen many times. CDR3: CASGDRAPGTNQPQHF. The CDR3, as DNA: TGTGCCAGCGGGGATCGGGCTCCCGGCACAAATCAGCCCCAGCATTTT. The chain links TRBV6-1 to TRBJ1-5, with D hard to call. Trimming removed 8 bases from V and 4 bases from J, with 21 bases in between. Germline CDR1 is MNHNS and CDR2 is SASEGT. The CDR3 extends over 16 amino acids.

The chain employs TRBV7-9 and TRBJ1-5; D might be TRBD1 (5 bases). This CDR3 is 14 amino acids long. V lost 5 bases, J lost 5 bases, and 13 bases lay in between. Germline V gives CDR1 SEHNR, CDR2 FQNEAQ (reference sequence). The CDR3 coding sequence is TGTGCCAGCAGCCCGACAGAGGGGTATCAGCCCCAGCATTTT. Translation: CASSPTEGYQPQHF.

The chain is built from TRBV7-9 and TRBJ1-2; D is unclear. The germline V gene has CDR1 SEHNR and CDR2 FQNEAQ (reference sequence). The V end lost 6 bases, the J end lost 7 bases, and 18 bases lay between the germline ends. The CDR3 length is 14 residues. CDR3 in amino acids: CASRYAAPGSGYTF. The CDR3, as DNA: TGTGCCAGCAGGTATGCCGCGCCAGGCTCTGGCTACACCTTC.

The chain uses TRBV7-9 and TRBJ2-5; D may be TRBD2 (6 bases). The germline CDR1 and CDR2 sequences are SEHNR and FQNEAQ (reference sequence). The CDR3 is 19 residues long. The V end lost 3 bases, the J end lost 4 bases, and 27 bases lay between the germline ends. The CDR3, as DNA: TGTGCCAGCAGCTTCAATCAGGGACTCAAAGGCCAGAAGGGAGAGACCCAGTACTTC. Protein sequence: CASSFNQGLKGQKGETQYF.